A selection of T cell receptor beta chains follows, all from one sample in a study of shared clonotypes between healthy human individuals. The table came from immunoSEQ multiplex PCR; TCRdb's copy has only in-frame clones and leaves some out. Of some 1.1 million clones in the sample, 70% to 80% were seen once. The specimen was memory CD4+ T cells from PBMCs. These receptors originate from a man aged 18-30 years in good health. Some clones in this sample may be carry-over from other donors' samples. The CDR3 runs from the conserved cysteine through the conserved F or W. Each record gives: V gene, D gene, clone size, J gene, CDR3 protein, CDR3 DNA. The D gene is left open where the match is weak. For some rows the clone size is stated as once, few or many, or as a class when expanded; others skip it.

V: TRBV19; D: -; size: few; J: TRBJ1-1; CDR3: CASSIGAANTEAFF; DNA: TGTGCCAGTAGTATAGGGGCAGCTAACACTGAAGCTTTCTTT
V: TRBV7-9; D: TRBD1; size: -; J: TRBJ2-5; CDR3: CASSRRQGETQYF; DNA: TGTGCCAGCAGCAGACGACAGGGAGAGACCCAGTACTTC
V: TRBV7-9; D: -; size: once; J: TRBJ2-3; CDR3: CASSSQSTSTDTQYF; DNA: TGTGCCAGCAGCTCTCAATCAACTAGCACAGATACGCAGTATTTT
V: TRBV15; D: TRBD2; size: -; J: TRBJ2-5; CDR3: CATRLPGTSGWAQYF; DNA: TGTGCCACCAGACTTCCCGGGACTAGCGGGTGGGCCCAGTACTTC
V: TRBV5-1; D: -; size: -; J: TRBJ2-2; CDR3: CASSLILGTGGTGELFF; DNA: TGCGCCAGCAGCTTGATTCTCGGGACCGGGGGCACCGGGGAGCTGTTTTTT
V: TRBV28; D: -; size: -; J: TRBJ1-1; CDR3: CASSLWGPFVAFF; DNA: TGTGCCAGCAGTTTATGGGGGCCCTTTGTAGCTTTCTTT
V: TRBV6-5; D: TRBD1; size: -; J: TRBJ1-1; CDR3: CASSRDSLNTEAFF; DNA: TGTGCCAGCAGTCGGGACAGTTTGAACACTGAAGCTTTCTTT
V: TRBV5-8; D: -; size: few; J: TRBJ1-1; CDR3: CASSQRGAVRTAFF; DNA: TGTGCCAGCAGCCAGCGGGGGGCAGTCCGTACCGCTTTCTTT
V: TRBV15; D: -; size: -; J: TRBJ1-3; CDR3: CATSRMRGNTIYF; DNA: TGTGCCACCAGCAGAATGAGAGGAAACACCATATATTTT
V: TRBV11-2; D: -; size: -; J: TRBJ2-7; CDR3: CASKFGAGSEQYF; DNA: TGTGCCAGCAAATTCGGGGCGGGGTCCGAGCAGTACTTC
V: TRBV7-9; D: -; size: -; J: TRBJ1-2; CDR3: CASSLDTNYGYTF; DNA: TGTGCCAGCAGCTTAGATACGAACTATGGCTACACCTTC
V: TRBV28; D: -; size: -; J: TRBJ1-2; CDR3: CASSPSGGFISGYTF; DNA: TGTGCCAGCAGTCCCTCCGGGGGGTTTATTTCTGGCTACACCTTC
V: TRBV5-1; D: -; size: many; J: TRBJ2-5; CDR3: CASSSPQQETQYF; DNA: TGCGCCAGCAGCTCGCCCCAACAAGAGACCCAGTACTTC
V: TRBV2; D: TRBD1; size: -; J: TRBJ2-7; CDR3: CASSGGGGQSYEQYF; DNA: TGTGCCAGCAGTGGAGGGGGCGGACAGTCCTACGAGCAGTACTTC
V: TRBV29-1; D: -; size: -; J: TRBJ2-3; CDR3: CSVRGLNTDTQYF; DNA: TGCAGCGTTAGAGGGCTAAACACAGATACGCAGTATTTT
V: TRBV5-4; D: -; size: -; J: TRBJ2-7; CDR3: CASSPALARINEQYF; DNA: TGTGCCAGCAGCCCCGCACTCGCCCGGATCAACGAGCAGTACTTC
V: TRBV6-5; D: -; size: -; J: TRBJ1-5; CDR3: CASSFDSNQPQHF; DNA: TGTGCCAGCAGCTTCGATAGCAATCAGCCCCAGCATTTT
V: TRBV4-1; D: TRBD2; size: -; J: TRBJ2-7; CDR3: CASSQEWGSGRYEQYF; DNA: TGCGCCAGCAGCCAAGAGTGGGGGAGCGGGAGGTACGAGCAGTACTTC
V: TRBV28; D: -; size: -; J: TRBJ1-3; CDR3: CASSQTGIGNTIYF; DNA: TGTGCCAGCAGCCAAACAGGGATCGGGAACACCATATATTTT
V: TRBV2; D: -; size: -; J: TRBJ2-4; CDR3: CASNGPRRDIQYF; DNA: TGTGCCAGCAATGGGCCGCGGCGGGACATTCAGTACTTC
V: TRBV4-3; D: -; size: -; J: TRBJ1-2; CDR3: CASSQARGEYGYTF; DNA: TGCGCCAGCAGCCAGGCCAGGGGAGAGTATGGCTACACCTTC
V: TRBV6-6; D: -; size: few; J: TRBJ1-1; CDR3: CASNKLQGSAEAFF; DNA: TGTGCCAGCAACAAACTACAGGGTTCCGCTGAAGCTTTCTTT
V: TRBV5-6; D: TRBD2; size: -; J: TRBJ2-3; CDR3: CASSFGLAGDTQYF; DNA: TGTGCCAGCAGCTTTGGGCTAGCGGGAGATACGCAGTATTTT
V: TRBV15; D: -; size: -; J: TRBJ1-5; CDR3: CATSRSRDLGNQPQHF; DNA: TGTGCCACCAGCAGATCCCGGGACCTTGGGAATCAGCCCCAGCATTTT
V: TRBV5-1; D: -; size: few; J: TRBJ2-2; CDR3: CASSSTDTGELFF; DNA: TGCGCCAGCAGCTCGACCGACACCGGGGAGCTGTTTTTT
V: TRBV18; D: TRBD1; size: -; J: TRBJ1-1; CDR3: CASSRDRESTEAFF; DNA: TGTGCCAGCTCGCGGGACAGGGAGAGCACTGAAGCTTTCTTT
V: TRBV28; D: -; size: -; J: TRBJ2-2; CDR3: CASTTNTAGVNTGELFF; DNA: TGTGCCAGCACCACAAATACGGCAGGGGTAAACACCGGGGAGCTGTTTTTT
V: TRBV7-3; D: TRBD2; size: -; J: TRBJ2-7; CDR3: CASSLFSGSFYEQYF; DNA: TGTGCCAGCAGCTTATTTAGCGGGAGCTTCTACGAGCAGTACTTC
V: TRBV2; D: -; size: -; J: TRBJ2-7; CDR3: CASSPRREAYEQYF; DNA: TGTGCCAGCAGTCCGCGGAGAGAAGCCTACGAGCAGTACTTC
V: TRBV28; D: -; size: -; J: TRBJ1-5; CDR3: CASSLLRGSGNQPQHF; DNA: TGTGCCAGCAGTTTATTAAGGGGATCGGGCAATCAGCCCCAGCATTTT
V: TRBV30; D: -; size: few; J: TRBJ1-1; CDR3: CAWSVGRMNTEAFF; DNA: TGTGCCTGGAGTGTAGGCAGAATGAACACTGAAGCTTTCTTT
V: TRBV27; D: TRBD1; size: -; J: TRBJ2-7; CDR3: CATSPRDRESYEQYF; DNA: TGTGCCACTTCACCCCGGGACAGGGAATCCTACGAGCAGTACTTC
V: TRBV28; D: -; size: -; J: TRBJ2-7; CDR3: CASSPNLGATHF; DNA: TGTGCCAGCAGTCCCAATCTCGGGGCAACGCACTTC
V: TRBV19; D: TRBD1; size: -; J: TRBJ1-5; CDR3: CASSIVGTGAYQPQHF; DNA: TGTGCCAGTAGTATAGTGGGGACAGGGGCCTATCAGCCCCAGCATTTT
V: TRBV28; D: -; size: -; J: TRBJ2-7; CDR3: CASSPVGHPPSYEQYF; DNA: TGTGCCAGCAGCCCCGTCGGGCATCCCCCTTCCTACGAGCAGTACTTC
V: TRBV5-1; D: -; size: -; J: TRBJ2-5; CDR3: CASSLGPSIIPLETQYF; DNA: TGCGCCAGCAGCTTGGGGCCTAGTATAATTCCATTGGAGACCCAGTACTTC
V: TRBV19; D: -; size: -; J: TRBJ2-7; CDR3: CASTPEGTALSEQYF; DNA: TGTGCCAGTACCCCGGAGGGGACTGCCCTCAGCGAGCAGTACTTC
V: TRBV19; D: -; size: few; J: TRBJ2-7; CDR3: CASSPGVPYEQYF; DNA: TGTGCCAGTTCCCCCGGGGTACCCTACGAGCAGTACTTC
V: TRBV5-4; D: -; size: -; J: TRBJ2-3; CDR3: CASSLHPASTDTQYF; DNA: TGTGCCAGCAGCTTACATCCGGCCAGCACAGATACGCAGTATTTT
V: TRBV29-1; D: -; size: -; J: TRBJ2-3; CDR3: CSVERGRGTDTQYF; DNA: TGCAGCGTTGAGAGGGGCCGGGGCACAGATACGCAGTATTTT
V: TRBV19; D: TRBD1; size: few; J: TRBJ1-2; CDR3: CASLLGQGGGYTF; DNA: TGTGCCAGTCTCCTAGGACAGGGTGGTGGCTACACCTTC
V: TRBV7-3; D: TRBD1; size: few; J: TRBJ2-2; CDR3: CASSTGTATTGELFF; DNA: TGTGCCAGCAGTACCGGGACAGCTACCACCGGGGAGCTGTTTTTT
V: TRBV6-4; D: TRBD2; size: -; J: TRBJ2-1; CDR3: CASSMGGYAEQFF; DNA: TGTGCCAGCAGTATGGGAGGGTACGCTGAGCAGTTCTTC
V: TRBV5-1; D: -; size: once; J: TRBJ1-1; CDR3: CASSLVGVTEAFF; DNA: TGCGCCAGCAGCTTGGTTGGGGTCACTGAAGCTTTCTTT
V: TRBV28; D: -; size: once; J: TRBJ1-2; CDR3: CASSLPIWGSGYTF; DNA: TGTGCCAGCAGTTTACCCATTTGGGGAAGTGGCTACACCTTC
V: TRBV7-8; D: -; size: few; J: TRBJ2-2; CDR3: CASSLGTGNTGELFF; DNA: TGTGCCAGCAGCTTAGGTACAGGGAACACCGGGGAGCTGTTTTTT
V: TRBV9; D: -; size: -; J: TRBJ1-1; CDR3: CASSPTPQKDTEAFF; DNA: TGTGCCAGCAGCCCGACCCCCCAAAAGGACACTGAAGCTTTCTTT
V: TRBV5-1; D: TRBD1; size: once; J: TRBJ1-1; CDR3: CASSAGTGVKTEAFF; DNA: TGCGCCAGCAGCGCCGGGACAGGGGTGAAAACTGAAGCTTTCTTT
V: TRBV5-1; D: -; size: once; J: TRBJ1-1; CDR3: CASSWGRGTEAFF; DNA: TGCGCCAGCAGCTGGGGCAGGGGCACTGAAGCTTTCTTT
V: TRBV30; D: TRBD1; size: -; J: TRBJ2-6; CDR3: CAWGDRAVPGANVLTF; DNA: TGTGCCTGGGGAGACAGGGCTGTACCTGGGGCCAACGTCCTGACTTTC
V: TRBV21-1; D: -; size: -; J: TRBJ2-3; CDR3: CASSMTQYF; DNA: TGTGCCAGCAGCATGACGCAGTATTTT
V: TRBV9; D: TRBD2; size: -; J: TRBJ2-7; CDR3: CASSVAPGGLTSEQYF; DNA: TGTGCCAGCAGCGTAGCCCCGGGAGGGCTAACTAGCGAGCAGTACTTC
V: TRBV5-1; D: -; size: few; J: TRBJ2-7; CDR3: CASSLAGIGSEQYF; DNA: TGCGCCAGCAGCTTGGCAGGGATTGGGTCCGAGCAGTACTTC
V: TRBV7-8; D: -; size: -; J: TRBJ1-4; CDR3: CASSLASGRGSEKLFF; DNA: TGTGCCAGCAGCTTAGCGAGTGGGAGGGGGAGTGAAAAACTGTTTTTT
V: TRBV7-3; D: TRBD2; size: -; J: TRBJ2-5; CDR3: CASSLAGDGVQETQYF; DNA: TGTGCCAGCAGCCTGGCGGGAGATGGAGTCCAAGAGACCCAGTACTTC
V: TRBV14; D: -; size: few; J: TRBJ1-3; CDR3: CASSPYLGVNTIYF; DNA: TGTGCCAGCAGCCCTTACCTGGGAGTGAACACCATATATTTT
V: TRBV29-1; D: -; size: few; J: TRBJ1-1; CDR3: CSVEDVGEAFF; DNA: TGCAGCGTTGAAGACGTAGGGGAAGCTTTCTTT
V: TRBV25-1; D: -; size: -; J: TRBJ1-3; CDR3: CASSDHNGNTIYF; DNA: TGTGCCAGCAGTGACCATAATGGAAACACCATATATTTT
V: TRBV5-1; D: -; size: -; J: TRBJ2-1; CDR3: CASRLWGGSYNEQFF; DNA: TGCGCCAGCAGGCTATGGGGTGGCTCCTACAATGAGCAGTTCTTC
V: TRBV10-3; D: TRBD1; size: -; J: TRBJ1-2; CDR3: CAISPNLGQEKNPGNYGYTF; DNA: TGTGCCATCAGTCCAAATTTGGGACAGGAGAAGAATCCCGGTAACTATGGCTACACCTTC